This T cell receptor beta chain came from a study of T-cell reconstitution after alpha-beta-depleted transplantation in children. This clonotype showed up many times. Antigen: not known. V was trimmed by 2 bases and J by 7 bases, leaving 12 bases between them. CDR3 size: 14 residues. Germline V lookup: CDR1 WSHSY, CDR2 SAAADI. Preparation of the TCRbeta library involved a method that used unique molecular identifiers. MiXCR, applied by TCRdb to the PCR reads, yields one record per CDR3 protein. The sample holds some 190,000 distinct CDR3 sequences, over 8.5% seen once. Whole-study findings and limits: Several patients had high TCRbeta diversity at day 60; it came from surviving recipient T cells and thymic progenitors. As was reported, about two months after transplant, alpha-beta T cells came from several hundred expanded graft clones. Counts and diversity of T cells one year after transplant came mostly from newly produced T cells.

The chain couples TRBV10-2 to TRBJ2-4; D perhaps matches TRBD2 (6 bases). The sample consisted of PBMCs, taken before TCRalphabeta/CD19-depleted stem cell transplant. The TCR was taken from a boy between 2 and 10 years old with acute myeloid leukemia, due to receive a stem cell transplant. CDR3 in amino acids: CASSEQTGGNIQYF. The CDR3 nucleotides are TGCGCCAGCAGTGAGCAGACCGGGGGTAACATTCAGTACTTC.